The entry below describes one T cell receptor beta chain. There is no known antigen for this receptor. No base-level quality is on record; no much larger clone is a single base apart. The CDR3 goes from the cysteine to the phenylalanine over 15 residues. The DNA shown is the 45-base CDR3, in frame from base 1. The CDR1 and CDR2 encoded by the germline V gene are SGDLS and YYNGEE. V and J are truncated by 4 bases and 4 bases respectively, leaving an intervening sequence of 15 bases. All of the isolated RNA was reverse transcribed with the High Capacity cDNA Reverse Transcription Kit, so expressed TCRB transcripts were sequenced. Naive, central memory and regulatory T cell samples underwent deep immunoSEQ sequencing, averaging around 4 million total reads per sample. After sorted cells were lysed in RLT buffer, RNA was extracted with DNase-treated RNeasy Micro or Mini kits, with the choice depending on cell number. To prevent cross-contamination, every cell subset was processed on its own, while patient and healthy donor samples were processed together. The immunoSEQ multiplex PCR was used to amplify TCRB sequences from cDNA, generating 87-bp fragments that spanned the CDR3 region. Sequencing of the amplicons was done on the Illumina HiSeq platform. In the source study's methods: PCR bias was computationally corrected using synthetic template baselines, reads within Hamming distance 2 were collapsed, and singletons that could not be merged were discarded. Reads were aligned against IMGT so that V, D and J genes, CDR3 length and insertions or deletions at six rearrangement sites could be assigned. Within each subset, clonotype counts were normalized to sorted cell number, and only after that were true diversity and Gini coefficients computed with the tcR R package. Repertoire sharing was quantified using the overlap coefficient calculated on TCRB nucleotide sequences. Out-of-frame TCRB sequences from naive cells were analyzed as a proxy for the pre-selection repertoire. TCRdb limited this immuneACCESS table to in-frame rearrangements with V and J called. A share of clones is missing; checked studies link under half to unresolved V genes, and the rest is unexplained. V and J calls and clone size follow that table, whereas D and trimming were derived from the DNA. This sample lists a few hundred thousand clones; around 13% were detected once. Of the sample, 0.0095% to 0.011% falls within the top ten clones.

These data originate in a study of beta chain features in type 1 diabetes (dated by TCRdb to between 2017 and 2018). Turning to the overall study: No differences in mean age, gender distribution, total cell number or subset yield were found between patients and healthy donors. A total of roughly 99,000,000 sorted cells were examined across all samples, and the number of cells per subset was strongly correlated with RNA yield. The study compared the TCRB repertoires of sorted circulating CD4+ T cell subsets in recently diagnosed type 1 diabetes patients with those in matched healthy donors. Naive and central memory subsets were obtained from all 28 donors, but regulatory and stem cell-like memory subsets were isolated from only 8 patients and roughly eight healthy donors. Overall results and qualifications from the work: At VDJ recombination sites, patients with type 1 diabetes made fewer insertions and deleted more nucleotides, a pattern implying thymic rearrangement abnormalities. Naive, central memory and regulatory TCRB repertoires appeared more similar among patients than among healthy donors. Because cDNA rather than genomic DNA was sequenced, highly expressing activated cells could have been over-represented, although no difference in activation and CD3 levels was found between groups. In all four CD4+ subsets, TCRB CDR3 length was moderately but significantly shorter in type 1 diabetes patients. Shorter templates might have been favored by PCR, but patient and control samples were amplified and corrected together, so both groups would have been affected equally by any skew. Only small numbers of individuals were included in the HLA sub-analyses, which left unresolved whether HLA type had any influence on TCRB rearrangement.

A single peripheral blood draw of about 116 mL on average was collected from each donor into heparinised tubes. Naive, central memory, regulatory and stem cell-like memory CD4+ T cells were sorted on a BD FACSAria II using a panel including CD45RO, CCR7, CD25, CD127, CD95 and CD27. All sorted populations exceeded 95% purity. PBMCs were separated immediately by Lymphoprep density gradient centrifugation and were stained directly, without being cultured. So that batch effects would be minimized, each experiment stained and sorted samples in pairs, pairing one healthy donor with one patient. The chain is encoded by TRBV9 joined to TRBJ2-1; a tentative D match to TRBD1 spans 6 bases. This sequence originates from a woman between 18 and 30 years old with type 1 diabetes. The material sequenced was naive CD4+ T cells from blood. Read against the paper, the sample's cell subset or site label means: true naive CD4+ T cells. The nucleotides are TGTGCCAGCAGCCCCAGACAGGTCTCATACAATGAGCAGTTCTTC. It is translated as CASSPRQVSYNEQFF.